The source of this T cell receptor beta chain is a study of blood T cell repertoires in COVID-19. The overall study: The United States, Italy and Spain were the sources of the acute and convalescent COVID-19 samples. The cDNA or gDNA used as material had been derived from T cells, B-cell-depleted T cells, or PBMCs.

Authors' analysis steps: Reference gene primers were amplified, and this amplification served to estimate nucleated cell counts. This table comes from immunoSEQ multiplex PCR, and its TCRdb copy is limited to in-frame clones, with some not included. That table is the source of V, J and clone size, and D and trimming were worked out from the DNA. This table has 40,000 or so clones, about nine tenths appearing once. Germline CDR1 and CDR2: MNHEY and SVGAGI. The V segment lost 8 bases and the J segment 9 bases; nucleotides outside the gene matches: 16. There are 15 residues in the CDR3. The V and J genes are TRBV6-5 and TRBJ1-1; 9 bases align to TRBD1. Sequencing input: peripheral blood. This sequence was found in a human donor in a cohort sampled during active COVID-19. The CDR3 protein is CASGLTGTGSMKAFF. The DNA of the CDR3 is TGTGCCAGCGGACTCACCGGGACAGGGTCGATGAAAGCTTTCTTT.